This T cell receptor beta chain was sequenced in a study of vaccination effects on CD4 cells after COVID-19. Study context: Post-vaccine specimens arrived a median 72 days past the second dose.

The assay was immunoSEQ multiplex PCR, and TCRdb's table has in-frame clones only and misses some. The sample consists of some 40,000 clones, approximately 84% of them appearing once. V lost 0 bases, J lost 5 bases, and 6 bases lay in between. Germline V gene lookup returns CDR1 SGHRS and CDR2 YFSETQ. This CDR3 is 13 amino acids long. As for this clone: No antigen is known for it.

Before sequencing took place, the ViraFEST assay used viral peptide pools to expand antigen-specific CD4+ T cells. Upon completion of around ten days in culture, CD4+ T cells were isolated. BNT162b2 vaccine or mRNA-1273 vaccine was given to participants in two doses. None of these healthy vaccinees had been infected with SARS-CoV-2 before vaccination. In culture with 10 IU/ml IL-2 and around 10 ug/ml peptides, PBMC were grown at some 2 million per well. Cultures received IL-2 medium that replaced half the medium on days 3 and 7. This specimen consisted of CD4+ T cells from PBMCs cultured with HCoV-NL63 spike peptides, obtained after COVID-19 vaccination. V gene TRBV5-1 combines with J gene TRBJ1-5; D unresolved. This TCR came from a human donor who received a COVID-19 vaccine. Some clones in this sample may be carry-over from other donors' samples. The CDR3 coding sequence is TGCGCCAGCAGCTTGGGGGGTCATCAGCCCCAGCATTTT. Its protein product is CASSLGGHQPQHF. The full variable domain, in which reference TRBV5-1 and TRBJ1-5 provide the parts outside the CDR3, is KAGVTQTPRYLIKTRGQQVTLSCSPISGHRSVSWYQQTPGQGLQFLFEYFSETQRNKGNFPGRFSGRQFSNSRSEMNVSTLELGDSALYLCASSLGGHQPQHFGDGTRLSIL.